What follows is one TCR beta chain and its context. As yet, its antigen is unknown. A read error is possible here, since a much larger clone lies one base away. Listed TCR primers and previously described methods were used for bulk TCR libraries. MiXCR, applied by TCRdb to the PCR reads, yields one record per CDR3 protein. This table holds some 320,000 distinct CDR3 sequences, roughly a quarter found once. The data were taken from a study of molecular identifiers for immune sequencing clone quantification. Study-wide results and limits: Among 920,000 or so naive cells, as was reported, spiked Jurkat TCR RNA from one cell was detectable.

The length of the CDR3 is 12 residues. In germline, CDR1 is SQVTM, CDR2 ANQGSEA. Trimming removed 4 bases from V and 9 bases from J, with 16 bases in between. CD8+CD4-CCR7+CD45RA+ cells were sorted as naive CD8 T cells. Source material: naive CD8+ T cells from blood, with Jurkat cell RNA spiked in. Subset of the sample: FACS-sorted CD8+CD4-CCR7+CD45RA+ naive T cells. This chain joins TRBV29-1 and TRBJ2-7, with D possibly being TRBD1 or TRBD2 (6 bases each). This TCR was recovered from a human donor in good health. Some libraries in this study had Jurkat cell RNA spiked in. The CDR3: CSVGSLGGGQYF. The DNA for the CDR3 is TGCAGCGTTGGTAGCCTGGGGGGCGGGCAGTACTTC.